Sequencing of this T cell receptor (beta chain) was carried out in a study of T cell repertoires in cytomegalovirus infection. About this clonotype: Its cognate antigen is unknown.

Using its own MiXCR run on the reads, TCRdb lists one record per CDR3 protein. The sample contains roughly 310,000 distinct CDR3 sequences, about 27% of which appear only once. Findings and limits, study-wide: HLA-C-restricted, CMV-specific TCR beta clonotypes were dominant ex vivo.

Germline values: CDR1 SGHVS, CDR2 FQNEAQ. Trimming took 5 bases from V and 0 from J, leaving 14 bases between them. This CDR3 has 17 amino acids. Specimen: cultured PBMCs, collected from culture after CMV antigen stimulation. This chain uses TRBV7-8 with TRBJ2-6; TRBD1 might be the D (6 bases). This TCR was sampled from a human donor in good health (CMV status not recorded). Some clones in this sample may be carry-over from other donors' samples. In nucleotides, the CDR3 is TGTGCCAGCAGCGAGACAGGATTATACTCTGGGGCCAACGTCCTGACTTTC. It encodes CASSETGLYSGANVLTF. Full variable domain (rest looked up from reference TRBV7-8 and TRBJ2-6): GAGVSQSPRYKVAKRGQDVALRCDPISGHVSLFWYQQALGQGPEFLTYFQNEAQLDKSGLPSDRFFAERPEGSVSTLKIQRTQQEDSAVYLCASSETGLYSGANVLTFGAGSRLTVL.